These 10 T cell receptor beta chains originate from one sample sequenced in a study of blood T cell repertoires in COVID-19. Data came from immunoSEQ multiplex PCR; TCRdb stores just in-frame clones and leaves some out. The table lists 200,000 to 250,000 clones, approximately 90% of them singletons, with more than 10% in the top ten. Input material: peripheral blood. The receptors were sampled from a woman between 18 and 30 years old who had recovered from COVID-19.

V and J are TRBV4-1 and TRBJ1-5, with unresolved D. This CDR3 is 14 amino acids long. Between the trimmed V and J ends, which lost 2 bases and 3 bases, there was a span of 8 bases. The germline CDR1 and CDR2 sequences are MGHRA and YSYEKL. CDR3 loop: CASSQRVYNQPQHF. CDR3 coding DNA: TGCGCCAGCAGCCAAAGAGTTTACAATCAGCCCCAGCATTTT.

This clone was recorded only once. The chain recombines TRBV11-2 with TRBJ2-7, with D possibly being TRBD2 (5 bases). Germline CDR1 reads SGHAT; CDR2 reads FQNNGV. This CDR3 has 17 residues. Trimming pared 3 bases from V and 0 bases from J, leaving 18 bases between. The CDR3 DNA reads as TGTGCCAGCAGCTTCCCCCCGGGATCAGTAAGCTCCTACGAGCAGTACTTC. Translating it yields CASSFPPGSVSSYEQYF.

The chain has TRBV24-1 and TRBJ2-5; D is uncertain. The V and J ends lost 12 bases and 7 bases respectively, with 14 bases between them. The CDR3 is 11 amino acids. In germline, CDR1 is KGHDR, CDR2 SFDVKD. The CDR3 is CAASTFWTQYF. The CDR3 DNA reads TGTGCCGCCTCAACTTTCTGGACCCAGTACTTC.

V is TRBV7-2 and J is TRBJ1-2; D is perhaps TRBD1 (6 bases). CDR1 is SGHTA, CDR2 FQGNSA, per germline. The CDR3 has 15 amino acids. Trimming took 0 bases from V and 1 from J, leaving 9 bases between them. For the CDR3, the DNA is TGTGCCAGCAGCTTAGCCGGGACATTTAACTATGGCTACACCTTC. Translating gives CASSLAGTFNYGYTF.

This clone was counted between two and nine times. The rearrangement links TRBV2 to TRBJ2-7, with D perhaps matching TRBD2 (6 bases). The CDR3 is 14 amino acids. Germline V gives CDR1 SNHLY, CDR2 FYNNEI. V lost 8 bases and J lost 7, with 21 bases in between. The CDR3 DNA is TGTGCCAGCTCTCGGGGCGGAGGGTTAGGGGAGCAGTACTTC. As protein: CASSRGGGLGEQYF.

The CDR3 loop is CASRPGGGTDTQYF. The CDR3 DNA sequence: TGTGCCAGTAGACCCGGGGGGGGCACAGATACGCAGTATTTT. The gene calls are TRBV19 and TRBJ2-3, with TRBD2 identical over 8 bases. V lost 6 bases and J lost 1; bases outside the gene matches: 3. This CDR3 contains 14 residues. In germline, CDR1 is LNHDA, CDR2 SQIVND (reference sequence).

CDR3 nucleotides: TGTGCCAGCAGTTTCGTTGGTAGTGATGGCTACACCTTC. Amino acid sequence: CASSFVGSDGYTF. The rearrangement joins TRBV27 to TRBJ1-2; D is ambiguous. The CDR3 length is 13 residues. The V and J ends lost 3 bases and 6 bases respectively, with 11 bases between them. Germline loops: CDR1 MNHEY, CDR2 SMNVEV (reference sequence).

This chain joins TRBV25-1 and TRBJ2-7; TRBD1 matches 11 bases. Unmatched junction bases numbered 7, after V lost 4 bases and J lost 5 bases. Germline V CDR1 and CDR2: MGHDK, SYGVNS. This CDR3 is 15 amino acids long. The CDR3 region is CASSAQDRGLDEQYF. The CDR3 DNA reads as TGTGCCAGCAGTGCCCAGGACAGGGGGCTTGACGAGCAGTACTTC.

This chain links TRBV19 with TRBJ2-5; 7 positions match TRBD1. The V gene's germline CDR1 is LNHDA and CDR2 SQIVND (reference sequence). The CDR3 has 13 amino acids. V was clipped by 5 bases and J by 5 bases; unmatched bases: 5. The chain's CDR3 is CASSFGQEETQYF. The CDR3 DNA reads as TGTGCCAGTAGTTTCGGACAGGAGGAGACCCAGTACTTC. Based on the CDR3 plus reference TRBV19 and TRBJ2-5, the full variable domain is DGGITQSPKYLFRKEGQNVTLSCEQNLNHDAMYWYRQDPGQGLRLIYYSQIVNDFQKGDIAEGYSVSREKKESFPLTVTSAQKNPTAFYLCASSFGQEETQYFGPGTRLLVL.

The chain's CDR3 is CASSYPDYGYTF. The CDR3, as DNA: TGTGCCAGCAGTTACCCTGACTATGGCTACACCTTC. V usage is TRBV6-2 or TRBV6-3 and J usage is TRBJ1-2; D unresolved. This CDR3 comprises 12 residues. Germline CDR1 MNHEY, CDR2 SVGEGT. Deletions cut 2 bases from V and 3 bases from J, with 4 bases between.